The T cell receptor beta chain described here comes from a study of blood T cell repertoires in COVID-19. Losses at the gene ends were 3 bases for V and 6 bases for J; bases not matched to a gene: 5. Germline V gene data show CDR1 as LNHDA and CDR2 as SQIVND (reference sequence). This CDR3 contains 13 residues. This clone occurred once. Source study methods: How many nucleated cells were present was estimated from reference gene primer amplification. TCRdb keeps only in-frame clones here, not all; method: immunoSEQ multiplex PCR. V, J and clone size are taken as reported in that table, and D and trimming were inferred from the DNA itself. The sample yields roughly 250,000 clones, around 90% seen once.

This receptor was taken from a woman between 50 and 59 years old who had recovered from COVID-19. The J gene is TRBJ2-7, the V gene TRBV19; 7 positions match TRBD1. Sequenced: PBMCs or T cells enriched from blood (not recorded which). CDR3: CASSIDRVSEQYF. As DNA, the CDR3 is TGTGCCAGTAGTATTGACAGGGTGAGCGAGCAGTACTTC. Together with reference TRBV19 and TRBJ2-7, the CDR3 gives the full variable domain: DGGITQSPKYLFRKEGQNVTLSCEQNLNHDAMYWYRQDPGQGLRLIYYSQIVNDFQKGDIAEGYSVSREKKESFPLTVTSAQKNPTAFYLCASSIDRVSEQYFGPGTRLTVT.